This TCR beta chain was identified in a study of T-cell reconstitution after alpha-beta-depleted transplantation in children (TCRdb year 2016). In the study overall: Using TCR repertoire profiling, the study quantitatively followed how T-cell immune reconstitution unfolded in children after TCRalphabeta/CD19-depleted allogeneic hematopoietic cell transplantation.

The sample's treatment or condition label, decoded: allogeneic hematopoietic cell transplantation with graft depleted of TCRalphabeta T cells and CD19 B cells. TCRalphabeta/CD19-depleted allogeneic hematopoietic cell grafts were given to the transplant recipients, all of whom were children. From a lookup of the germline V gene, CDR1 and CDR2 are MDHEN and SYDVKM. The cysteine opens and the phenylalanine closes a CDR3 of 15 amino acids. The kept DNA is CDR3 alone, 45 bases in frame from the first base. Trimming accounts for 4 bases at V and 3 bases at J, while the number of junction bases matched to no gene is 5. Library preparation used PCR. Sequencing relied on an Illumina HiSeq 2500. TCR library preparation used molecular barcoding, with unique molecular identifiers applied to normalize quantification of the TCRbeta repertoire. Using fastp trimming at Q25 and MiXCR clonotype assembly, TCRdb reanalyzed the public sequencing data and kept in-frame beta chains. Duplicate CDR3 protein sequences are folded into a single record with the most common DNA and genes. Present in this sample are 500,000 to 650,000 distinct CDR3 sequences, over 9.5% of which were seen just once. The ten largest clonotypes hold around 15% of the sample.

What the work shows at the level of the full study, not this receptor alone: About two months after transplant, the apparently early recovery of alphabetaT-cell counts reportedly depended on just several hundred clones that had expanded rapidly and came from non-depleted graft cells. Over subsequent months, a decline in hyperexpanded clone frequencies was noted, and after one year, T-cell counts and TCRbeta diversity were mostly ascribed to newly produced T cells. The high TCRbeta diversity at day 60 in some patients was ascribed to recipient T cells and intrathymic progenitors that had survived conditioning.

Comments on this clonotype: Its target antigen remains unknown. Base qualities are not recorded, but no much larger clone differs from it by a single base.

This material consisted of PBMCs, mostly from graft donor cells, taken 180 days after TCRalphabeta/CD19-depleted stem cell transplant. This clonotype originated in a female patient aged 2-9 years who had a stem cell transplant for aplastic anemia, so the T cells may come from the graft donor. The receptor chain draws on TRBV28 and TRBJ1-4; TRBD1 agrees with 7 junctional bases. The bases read TGTGCCAGCAGTTCATACGACAGGGCTAATGAAAAACTGTTTTTT. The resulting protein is CASSSYDRANEKLFF. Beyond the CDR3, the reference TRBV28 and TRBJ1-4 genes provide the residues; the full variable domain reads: DVKVTQSSRYLVKRTGEKVFLECVQDMDHENMFWYRQDPGLGLRLIYFSYDVKMKEKGDIPEGYSVSREKKERFSLILESASTNQTSMYLCASSSYDRANEKLFFGSGTQLSVL.